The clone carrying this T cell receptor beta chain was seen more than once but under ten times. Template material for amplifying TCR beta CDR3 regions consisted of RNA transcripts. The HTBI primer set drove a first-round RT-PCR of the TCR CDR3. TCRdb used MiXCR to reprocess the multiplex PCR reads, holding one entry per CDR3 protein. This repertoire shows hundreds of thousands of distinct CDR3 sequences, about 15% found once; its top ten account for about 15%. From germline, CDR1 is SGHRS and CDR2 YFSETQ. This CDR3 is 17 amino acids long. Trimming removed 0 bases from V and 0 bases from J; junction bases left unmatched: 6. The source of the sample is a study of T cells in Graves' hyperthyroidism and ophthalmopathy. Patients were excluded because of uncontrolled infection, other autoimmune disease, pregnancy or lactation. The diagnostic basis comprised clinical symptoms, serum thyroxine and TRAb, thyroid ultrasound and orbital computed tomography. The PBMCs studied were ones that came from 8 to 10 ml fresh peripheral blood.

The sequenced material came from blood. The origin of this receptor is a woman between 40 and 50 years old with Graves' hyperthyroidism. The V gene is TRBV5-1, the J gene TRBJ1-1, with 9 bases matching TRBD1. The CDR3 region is CASSLEGTGILNTEAFF. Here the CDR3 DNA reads TGCGCCAGCAGCTTGGAGGGGACAGGGATCTTGAACACTGAAGCTTTCTTT.